Below are 10 T cell receptor beta chains sequenced from a single sample in a study of blood T cells in healthy people across ages. Then a second PCR, running roughly 7 to 11 cycles, was carried out with a sample-barcoded 5' primer and a J-beta primer mix. TCRdb reprocessed the 5' RACE reads via MiXCR and lists one record per CDR3 protein. The table has some 900,000 distinct CDR3 sequences, around 30% seen once; the top ten hold around 16%. Sequenced: blood. Receptors originate from a woman aged 80 or over in good health.

This clonotype was observed a single time. The rearrangement joins TRBV12-3 or TRBV12-4 to TRBJ2-1, with a tentative D call TRBD2 (6 bases). Trimming cost V 5 bases and J 2 bases, with 13 bases left between them. This CDR3 has 15 residues. The CDR3 sequence is CASSVLSGTYNEQFF. The CDR3 DNA reads TGTGCCAGCAGTGTACTTAGCGGCACCTACAATGAGCAGTTCTTC.

This clonotype was detected only a few times. The gene calls are TRBV5-5 and TRBJ2-2; TRBD1 might be the D (5 bases). The CDR3 is 16 residues long. Germline CDR1 and CDR2: SGHKS and YYEKEE (reference sequence). The ends were cut back, 0 bases at V and 6 bases at J, with 15 bases in the middle. In DNA, the CDR3 is TGTGCCAGCAGCTTGGGGCAGGGATTCGGTGCCGGGGAGCTGTTTTTT. Its protein is CASSLGQGFGAGELFF.

In this sample, this clonotype turned up many times. J is TRBJ1-5 and V is TRBV7-9; D gene uncertain. V shed 3 bases and J shed 4 bases, with 10 bases lying between them. There are 14 residues in the CDR3. Looked up from germline, CDR1 is SEHNR and CDR2 is FQNEAQ (reference sequence). CDR3 region: CASSFSNSNQPQHF. The CDR3 DNA is TGTGCCAGCAGCTTTTCCAACTCGAATCAGCCCCAGCATTTT.

Points on this clonotype: This may stem from a read error, because a much larger clone lies one nucleotide away. The DNA of the CDR3 is TGTGCCAGCCAACCGGGTGTGGGGGGTTACAATGAGCAGTTCTTC. Translation gives CASQPGVGGYNEQFF. The chain employs TRBV7-2 and TRBJ2-1, with D possibly being TRBD2 (6 bases). The germline CDR1 and CDR2 sequences are SGHTA and FQGNSA. There are 15 residues in the CDR3. V shed 8 bases and J shed 4 bases, with 18 bases lying between them.

This clonotype was observed many times. The V call is TRBV12-3 or TRBV12-4, the J call TRBJ1-6; possible D gene TRBD1, 5 bases. V shed 8 bases and J shed 9 bases, with 11 bases lying between them. The CDR3 covers 12 residues. DNA for the CDR3: TGTGCCAGCGGAAGGGGTACTTCACCCCTCCACTTT. The encoded protein is CASGRGTSPLHF.

Concerning this clonotype itself: This may stem from a read error, because a much larger clone lies one nucleotide away. Likely a read error: the CDR3 ends without its conserved phenylalanine or tryptophan. The chain carries TRBV11-2 and TRBJ2-7; TRBD1 matches 9 bases. The CDR3 has 14 residues. Germline values: CDR1 SGHAT, CDR2 FQNNGV. V was clipped by 5 bases and J by 5 bases; unmatched bases: 7. The CDR3 is CASSLDRGQDEQYS. The CDR3 coding sequence is TGTGCCAGCAGCCTGGACAGGGGACAGGACGAGCAGTACTCC.

V gene TRBV6-5 combines with J gene TRBJ2-1; 9 bases map to TRBD1. The CDR3 is 16 residues long. Trimming removed 2 bases from V and 6 bases from J; junction bases left unmatched: 8. CDR1 and CDR2 (germline): MNHEY, SVGAGI. The CDR3 sequence is CASSYKGQGDFNEQFF. CDR3 nucleotide sequence: TGTGCCAGCAGTTACAAGGGACAGGGTGATTTCAATGAGCAGTTCTTC.

On this clonotype itself: A single base separates this from a much larger clone, so it may be a read error. J is TRBJ2-3 and V is TRBV4-3; 8 bases are shared with TRBD2. Germline trimming cut 1 base from V and 8 bases from J; bases unmatched to any gene: 5. The CDR3 covers 14 residues. CDR1 is LGHNA, CDR2 YSLEER, per germline. The CDR3 sequence is CASSQALAAGTQYF. The CDR3 region has the DNA TGCGCCAGCAGCCAAGCACTAGCGGCAGGTACGCAGTATTTT.

This clonotype came up many times. The chain combines TRBV7-2 with TRBJ1-2; D gene uncertain. The CDR3 is made up of 13 amino acids. In germline, CDR1 is SGHTA, CDR2 FQGNSA. Trimming removed 5 bases at V and 2 bases at J, with 9 bases between. This chain's CDR3 is CASSPPRNYGYTF. DNA for the CDR3: TGTGCCAGCAGCCCCCCCCGCAACTATGGCTACACCTTC.

Regarding this clonotype: Just one base apart from a much larger clone, this may be a read error. The chain couples TRBV5-1 to TRBJ2-6; D may correspond to TRBD1 or TRBD2 (5 bases each). The CDR3 totals 16 residues. Germline CDR1 SGHRS, CDR2 YFSETQ. The CDR3 protein is CASSNGQGAGASVLTF. The CDR3 DNA follows: TGCGCCAGCAGCAACGGGCAGGGAGCTGGGGCCAGCGTCCTGACTTTC.